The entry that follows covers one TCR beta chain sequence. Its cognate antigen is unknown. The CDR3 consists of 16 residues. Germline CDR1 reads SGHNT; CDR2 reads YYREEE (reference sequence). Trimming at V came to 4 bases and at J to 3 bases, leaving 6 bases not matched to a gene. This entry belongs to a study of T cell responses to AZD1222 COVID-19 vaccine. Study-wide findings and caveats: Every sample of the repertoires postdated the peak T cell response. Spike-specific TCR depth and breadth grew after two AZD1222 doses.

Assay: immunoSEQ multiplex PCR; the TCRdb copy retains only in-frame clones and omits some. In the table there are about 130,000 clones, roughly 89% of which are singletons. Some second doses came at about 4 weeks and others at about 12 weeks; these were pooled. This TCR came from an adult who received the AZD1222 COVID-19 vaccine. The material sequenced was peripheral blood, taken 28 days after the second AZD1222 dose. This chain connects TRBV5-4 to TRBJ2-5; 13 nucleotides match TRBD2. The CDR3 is CASSTGTSGTEETQYF. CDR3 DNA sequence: TGTGCCAGCAGCACGGGGACTAGCGGGACGGAAGAGACCCAGTACTTC.